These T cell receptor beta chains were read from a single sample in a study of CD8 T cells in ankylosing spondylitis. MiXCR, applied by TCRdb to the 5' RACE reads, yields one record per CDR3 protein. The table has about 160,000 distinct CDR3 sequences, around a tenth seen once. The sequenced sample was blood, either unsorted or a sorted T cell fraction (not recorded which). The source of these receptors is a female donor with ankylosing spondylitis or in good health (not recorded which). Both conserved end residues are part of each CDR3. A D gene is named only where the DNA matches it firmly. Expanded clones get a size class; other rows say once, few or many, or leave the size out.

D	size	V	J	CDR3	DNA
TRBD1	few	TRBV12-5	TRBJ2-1	CASGLETGGNEQFF	TGTGCTAGTGGTTTGGAAACAGGGGGTAATGAGCAGTTCTTC
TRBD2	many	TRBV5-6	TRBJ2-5	CASSLGVAGGRETQYF	TGTGCCAGCAGCTTGGGGGTAGCGGGAGGAAGAGAGACCCAGTACTTC
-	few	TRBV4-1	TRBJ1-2	CASSQGTLGDYGYTF	TGCGCCAGCAGCCAGGGCACTCTGGGTGACTATGGCTACACCTTC
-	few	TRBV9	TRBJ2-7	CASSVDVGVYEQYF	TGTGCCAGCAGCGTAGATGTGGGGGTCTACGAGCAGTACTTC
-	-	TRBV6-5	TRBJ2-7	CASRDTTYEQYF	TGTGCCAGCAGAGACACCACCTACGAGCAGTACTTC
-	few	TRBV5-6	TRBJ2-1	CASSLPTSPFYNEQFF	TGTGCCAGCAGCTTGCCAACTAGCCCATTCTACAATGAGCAGTTCTTC
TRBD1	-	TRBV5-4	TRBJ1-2	CASTGGGYGYTF	TGTGCCAGTACAGGGGGCGGCTATGGCTACACCTTC
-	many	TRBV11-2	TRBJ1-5	CASSLDYYVGPQHF	TGTGCCAGCAGCTTAGATTATTATGTGGGTCCCCAGCATTTT
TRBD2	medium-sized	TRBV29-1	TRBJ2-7	CSVVASGPYEQYF	TGCAGCGTTGTTGCTAGCGGCCCCTACGAGCAGTACTTC
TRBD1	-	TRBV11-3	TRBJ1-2	CASSAGTGAGYTF	TGTGCCAGCAGCGCCGGGACAGGTGCGGGCTACACCTTC
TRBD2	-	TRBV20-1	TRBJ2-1	CSAWTSGYNEQFF	TGCAGTGCTTGGACTAGCGGCTACAATGAGCAGTTCTTC
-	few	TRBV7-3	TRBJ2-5	CASSWGPPPETQYF	TGTGCCAGCAGCTGGGGACCCCCACCAGAGACCCAGTACTTC
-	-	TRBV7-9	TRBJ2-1	CASSPPLAGNEQFF	TGTGCCAGCAGCCCCCCCCTAGCTGGGAATGAGCAGTTCTTC
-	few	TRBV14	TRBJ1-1	CASSQDEGSIDTEAFF	TGTGCCAGCAGCCAAGATGAGGGTTCCATAGACACTGAAGCTTTCTTT
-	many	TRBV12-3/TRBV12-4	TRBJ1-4	CASSPVGGGEKLFF	TGTGCCAGCAGTCCCGTCGGGGGCGGTGAAAAACTGTTTTTT
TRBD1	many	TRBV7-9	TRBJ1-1	CASSRGPTEAFF	TGTGCCAGCTCCAGGGGGCCCACTGAAGCTTTCTTT
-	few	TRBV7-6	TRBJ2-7	CASSLVAQDYEQYF	TGTGCCAGCAGCTTAGTAGCCCAAGACTACGAGCAGTACTTC
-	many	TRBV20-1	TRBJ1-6	CSARADYNSPLHF	TGCAGTGCTAGAGCGGATTATAATTCACCCCTCCACTTT